The clone carrying this T cell receptor beta chain came up once. The antigen remains unidentified. The assay was carried out at the deep level. Every immunoSEQ plate was one replicate of a subset's evenly spread DNA. This table comes from immunoSEQ multiplex PCR, and its TCRdb copy is limited to in-frame clones, with some not included. The sample consists of 2 million to 2.5 million clones, approximately 96% of them appearing once. The data derive from a study of shared clonotypes between healthy human individuals. Study results and limitations: Sequencing depth was a factor that was expected to affect clonotype sharing among donors.

V gave up 3 bases and J gave up 9 bases, with 24 bases separating them. The germline V gene encodes CDR1 LNHDA and CDR2 SQIVND (reference sequence). The CDR3 contains 18 residues. The sequenced material came from naive CD4+ T cells sorted from blood. The subset: CD45RA+ positively selected. This chain connects TRBV19 to TRBJ1-6; a weak D match, TRBD1 (5 bases). The receptor was derived from a man between 18 and 29 years old in good health. The DNA of the CDR3 is TGTGCCAGTAGTATCTCTCCGGGGACCGCGAGGGTGAGTTCACCCCTCCACTTT. This gives the protein CASSISPGTARVSSPLHF. The full variable domain, with the rest looked up from reference TRBV19 and TRBJ1-6, is DGGITQSPKYLFRKEGQNVTLSCEQNLNHDAMYWYRQDPGQGLRLIYYSQIVNDFQKGDIAEGYSVSREKKESFPLTVTSAQKNPTAFYLCASSISPGTARVSSPLHFGNGTRLTVT.